These 10 T cell receptor beta chains were sequenced from one sample in a study of OX40 agonist ivuxolimab in advanced cancers. Generated by immunoSEQ multiplex PCR, the TCRdb table keeps only in-frame clones and is missing some. The sample has 55,000 to 70,000 clones; 70% to 90% are singletons. The input for sequencing was CD4+ or CD8+ T cells sorted from blood, taken in a trial of the OX40 agonist ivuxolimab. The source of these receptors is an adult with an advanced solid tumor such as melanoma, head and neck, liver or kidney cancer.

About this clone: The same CDR3 also results from other DNA sequences found in this sample. The chain has TRBV2 and TRBJ2-3; D perhaps matches TRBD2 (7 bases). The CDR3 consists of 14 residues. CDR1 and CDR2 (germline): SNHLY, FYNNEI. V was pared by 7 bases and J by 6 bases, with 17 bases between. The CDR3 region is CASMGGEGEDTQYF. As DNA, the CDR3 is TGTGCCAGCATGGGGGGGGAGGGGGAGGATACGCAGTATTTT.

This sequence joins TRBV7-6 and TRBJ2-3; tentatively, D is TRBD2 (5 bases). The length of the CDR3 is 14 residues. The V end was cut by 1 base, the J end by 1 base, with 6 bases between. Per the germline V gene, CDR1 is SGHVS and CDR2 is FNYEAQ. CDR3 residues: CASSLVGGTDTQYF. CDR3 in DNA: TGTGCCAGCAGCTTAGTCGGGGGCACAGATACGCAGTATTTT. Full variable domain (outside the CDR3, taken from reference TRBV7-6 and TRBJ2-3): GAGVSQSPRYKVTKRGQDVALRCDPISGHVSLYWYRQALGQGPEFLTYFNYEAQQDKSGLPNDRFSAERPEGSISTLTIQRTEQRDSAMYRCASSLVGGTDTQYFGPGTRLTVL.

This chain joins TRBV28 and TRBJ1-6, with D unresolved. The CDR3 is 12 residues long. The V end was cut by 2 bases, the J end by 9 bases, with 5 bases between. Germline lookup yields CDR1 MDHEN and CDR2 SYDVKM. The CDR3: CASSLEFSPLHF. The CDR3 DNA reads as TGTGCCAGCAGTTTAGAGTTTTCACCCCTCCACTTT.

This clone was detected only a few times. This chain links TRBV6-5 with TRBJ2-2, with D uncertain. The germline V and J ends were trimmed by 6 bases and 5 bases, with 4 bases remaining between them. Per germline, CDR1 MNHEY and CDR2 SVGAGI. The CDR3 length is 11 residues. In DNA form, the CDR3 reads TGTGCCAGCAGAGGGACCGGGGAGCTGTTTTTT. This encodes CASRGTGELFF.

The CDR3 sequence is CAWGNYEQYF. For the CDR3, the DNA is TGTGCCTGGGGGAATTACGAGCAGTACTTC. This rearrangement joins TRBV30 to TRBJ2-7, with D hard to call. V was pared by 5 bases and J by 4 bases, with 6 bases between. There are 10 residues in the CDR3. The V gene's germline CDR1 is GTSNPN and CDR2 SVGIG (reference sequence).

The V gene is TRBV28, the J gene TRBJ1-1; D gene uncertain. CDR3 length: 15 residues. Germline V gene sequence: CDR1 MDHEN, CDR2 SYDVKM. V was shortened by 3 bases and J by 1 base, with 12 bases between the two germline ends. CDR3 loop: CASSFFDIKNTEAFF. DNA of the CDR3: TGTGCCAGCAGTTTTTTTGATATTAAGAACACTGAAGCTTTCTTT.

The V gene is TRBV19, the J gene TRBJ2-7, with 9 bases identical to TRBD2. Germline CDR1 LNHDA, CDR2 SQIVND (reference sequence). V lost 9 bases to trimming and J lost 1 base; unmatched junction nucleotides: 7. This CDR3 has 14 amino acids. CDR3 DNA: TGTGCCAGCAGTCTGGCGGGAGGGTCCTACGAGCAGTACTTC. As protein: CASSLAGGSYEQYF.

To note about this clone: An end of the junction does not agree with germline; a read error may underlie this. This sequence joins TRBV7-8 and TRBJ2-5, with no clear D. CDR1 and CDR2 (germline): SGHVS, FQNEAQ. CDR3 length: 11 residues. For the CDR3, the DNA is TGTGCCAGCAGCCCACAAGGGACCCAGTACTTC. This gives the protein CASSPQGTQYF.

The chain recombines TRBV28 with TRBJ1-5; D is perhaps TRBD1 (5 bases). The CDR3 contains 15 residues. V was cut by 5 bases and J by 4 bases, with 15 bases left in between. CDR1 is MDHEN and CDR2 is SYDVKM in the germline V gene. CDR3 coding DNA: TGTGCCAGCAGTACGGGCTTGACAGAAAATCAGCCCCAGCATTTT. Translated: CASSTGLTENQPQHF. Filled out from reference TRBV28 and TRBJ1-5, the complete variable domain reads DVKVTQSSRYLVKRTGEKVFLECVQDMDHENMFWYRQDPGLGLRLIYFSYDVKMKEKGDIPEGYSVSREKKERFSLILESASTNQTSMYLCASSTGLTENQPQHFGDGTRLSIL.

This clone is a singleton in its sample. The chain combines TRBV7-2 with TRBJ1-1; D gene uncertain. The CDR3 totals 14 residues. CDR1 SGHTA and CDR2 FQGNSA come from the germline V gene. Trimming stripped 2 bases from V and 1 base from J, with 8 bases between. The CDR3 reads CASSLRVSNTEAFF. CDR3 DNA sequence: TGTGCCAGCAGCTTAAGGGTTTCGAACACTGAAGCTTTCTTT.